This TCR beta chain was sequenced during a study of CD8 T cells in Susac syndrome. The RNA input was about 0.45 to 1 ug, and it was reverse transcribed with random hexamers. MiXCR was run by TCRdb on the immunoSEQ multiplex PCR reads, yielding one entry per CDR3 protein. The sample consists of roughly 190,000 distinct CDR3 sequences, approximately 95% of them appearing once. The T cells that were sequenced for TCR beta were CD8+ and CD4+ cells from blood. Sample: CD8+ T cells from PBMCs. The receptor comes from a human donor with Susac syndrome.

The CDR3 nucleotides read TGTGCCAGCAGTGTACGACTAGACACCGGGGAGCTGTTTTTT. It encodes CASSVRLDTGELFF. V usage is TRBV28 and J usage is TRBJ2-2, with D possibly being TRBD2 (6 bases). Trimming took off 5 bases at V and 3 bases at J, with 10 bases between the two ends. The CDR3 covers 14 residues. The V gene's germline CDR1 is MDHEN and CDR2 SYDVKM.